Given below is one T cell receptor (beta chain) in context. This entry is derived from a study of OX40 agonist ivuxolimab in advanced cancers. Study background: Partial responses were achieved by three patients, of whom one had hepatocellular carcinoma and two had cutaneous melanoma.

Produced via immunoSEQ multiplex PCR; TCRdb's table is partial and in-frame only. The sample contains around 50,000 clones, 85% to 90% of which appear only once. The CDR3 length is 16 residues. The germline V gene has CDR1 MNHEY and CDR2 SVGAGI. Trimming took 4 bases from V and 4 from J; bases not matched to a gene: 10. This clonotype was sampled from an adult with an advanced solid tumor such as melanoma, head and neck, liver or kidney cancer. The J gene is TRBJ2-1, the V gene TRBV6-5, with 7 bases aligning to TRBD2. Sequenced material: CD4+ or CD8+ T cells sorted from blood, taken in a trial of the OX40 agonist ivuxolimab. The CDR3 DNA reads TGTGCCAGCAGTTCGGTTCGCGGGGGATTATACAATGAGCAGTTCTTC. Translation gives CASSSVRGGLYNEQFF.